This T cell receptor (beta chain) was identified during a study of blood T cell repertoires in COVID-19. Individuals drawn from about two dozen US areas were roughly 18 to 100 years old. Participants had their cohort set by participant-reported clinical history. Donors of Cohort 3 who recovered were those that had two negative PCRs, clearance, or symptom resolution. Authors' processing steps: Estimated nucleated cell counts came from reference gene primer amplification. Only in-frame clones appear in the TCRdb table, and some are missing; sequencing was by immunoSEQ multiplex PCR. The V and J calls and the clone size are those of that table, but D and trimming were determined from the DNA. There are fewer than 500,000 clones in the sample; approximately 86% occur only once, and 0.7% lies in the top ten. Trimming cost V 8 bases and J 6 bases, with 23 bases left between them. Germline-derived CDR1 and CDR2 are MNHEY and SVGAGI. The CDR3 has 15 residues.

The TCR was taken from a woman in her late teens or twenties who had recovered from COVID-19. The source material was PBMCs or T cells enriched from blood (not recorded which). The genes are TRBV6-5 and TRBJ2-7; D is perhaps TRBD2 (5 bases). CDR3 loop: CASYYIEGSGGEQYF. The CDR3, as DNA: TGTGCCAGCTATTATATCGAGGGAAGTGGAGGCGAGCAGTACTTC.